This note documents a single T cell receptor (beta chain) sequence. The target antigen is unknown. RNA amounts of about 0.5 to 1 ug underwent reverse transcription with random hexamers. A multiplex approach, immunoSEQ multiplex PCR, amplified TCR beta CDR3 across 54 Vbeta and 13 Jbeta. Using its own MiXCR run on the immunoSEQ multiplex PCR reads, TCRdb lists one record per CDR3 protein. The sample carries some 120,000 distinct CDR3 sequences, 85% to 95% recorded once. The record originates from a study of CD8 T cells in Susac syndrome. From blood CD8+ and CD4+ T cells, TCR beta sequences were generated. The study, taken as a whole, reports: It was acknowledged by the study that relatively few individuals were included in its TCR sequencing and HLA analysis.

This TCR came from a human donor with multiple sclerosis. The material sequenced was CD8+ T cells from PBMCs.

The CDR3 sequence is CSAGTYGAGRGYTF. CDR3 bases: TGCAGTGCTGGAACCTACGGGGCCGGACGGGGCTACACCTTC. V and J are TRBV20-1 and TRBJ1-2; D may be TRBD1 (5 bases). The CDR3 runs 14 residues. Per the germline V gene, CDR1 is DFQATT and CDR2 is SNEGSKA (reference sequence). With 5 bases removed from V and 8 bases from J, the gap between germline ends came to 21 bases.